What follows is one T cell receptor (beta chain) and its context. The entry originates in a study of blood T cell repertoires in COVID-19. The CDR3 totals 14 residues. The ends were cut back, 7 bases at V and 4 bases at J, with 15 bases in the middle. CDR1 and CDR2 from the germline V gene are SGHRS and YFSETQ. The table came from immunoSEQ multiplex PCR; TCRdb's copy has only in-frame clones and leaves some out. In the table there are roughly 340,000 clones, 70% to 90% of which are singletons. Sequences were obtained from PBMCs or T cells enriched from blood (not recorded which). The chain combines TRBV5-1 with TRBJ1-3; D not resolved. The clonotype was recovered from a man in his forties or fifties in a cohort exposed to, infected with or recovered from COVID-19 (not recorded which). In nucleotides, the CDR3 is TGCGCCAGCTCTCTCGGAGTCTCCGGAAACACCATATATTTT. Protein product: CASSLGVSGNTIYF. Based on the CDR3 plus reference TRBV5-1 and TRBJ1-3, the full variable domain is KAGVTQTPRYLIKTRGQQVTLSCSPISGHRSVSWYQQTPGQGLQFLFEYFSETQRNKGNFPGRFSGRQFSNSRSEMNVSTLELGDSALYLCASSLGVSGNTIYFGEGSWLTVV.